This T cell receptor (beta chain) came from a study of shared clonotypes between healthy human individuals. The study's findings and limits: The sharing of 5% to 6.5% of naive CD4 clonotypes was seen across several donors.

Each cell subset's genomic DNA was divided evenly among several immunoSEQ plates. TCRdb's copy holds only in-frame clones and misses some; the assay was immunoSEQ multiplex PCR. The data contain under 1,100,000 clones, roughly 80% of them singletons. Germline CDR1 SGHRS, CDR2 YFSETQ. The CDR3 is made up of 13 amino acids. Trimming cost V 0 bases and J 5 bases, with 8 bases left between them. This clone was observed a single time. Antigen unknown. The sample has other DNA sequences that encode this CDR3 too. A CD45RA-negative memory subset and a CD45RA+ naive subset were separated from the CD4+ cells. The clonotype was recovered from a man in his late teens or twenties in good health. This chain links TRBV5-1 with TRBJ1-1, with D possibly TRBD1 on 5 matching bases. The sample was memory CD4+ T cells sorted from blood. Regarding subset: CD45RA-negative fraction. DNA of the CDR3: TGCGCCAGCAGCTTGGTAGGGGTGACTGAAGCTTTCTTT. Translated, it gives CASSLVGVTEAFF.